The 3 T cell receptor beta chains below were found in one sample sequenced in a study of regulatory T cells in long-lasting Graves disease (dated by TCRdb to the early 2020s). This specimen's time point label, interpreted: persistent/refractory GD, antithyroid drugs over 5 years with positive TRAb. RNA was extracted from PBMCs in TRIzol for both TCR sequencing and RNA sequencing. The library was obtained by multiplex PCR. Instrument used: Illumina HiSeq 4000. CDR3 regions were amplified by Arm-PCR with iRepertoire HTBI primers to construct TCR beta libraries. Clones were called with MiXCR by TCRdb after fastp trimmed the public reads at Q25, and only in-frame beta chains were retained. Identical CDR3 proteins give one entry, which carries the most common genes and DNA. This sample is represented by some 340,000 distinct CDR3 sequences; less than 30% of them were singletons. Together, the top ten hold around 30% of the sample.

Sequenced here: peripheral blood mononuclear cells (PBMCs), sampled when the disease was refractory, from a patient treated with antithyroid drugs. The receptors derive from a woman in her forties with Graves disease. Donor details come from another sample of the same person, matched by shared clones.

CDR3: CASSGPGARGWRTDTQYF. In DNA form, the CDR3 reads TGCGCCAGCAGCGGTCCGGGGGCTCGGGGATGGCGCACAGATACGCAGTATTTT. The chain is built from TRBV5-1 and TRBJ2-3, with D tentatively TRBD1 or TRBD2 (6 bases each). Germline V gives CDR1 SGHRS, CDR2 YFSETQ. Trimming shortened V by 4 bases and J by 1 base, and 22 bases separated the two germline ends. The CDR3 has 18 amino acids. Full variable domain (outside the CDR3, taken from reference TRBV5-1 and TRBJ2-3): KAGVTQTPRYLIKTRGQQVTLSCSPISGHRSVSWYQQTPGQGLQFLFEYFSETQRNKGNFPGRFSGRQFSNSRSEMNVSTLELGDSALYLCASSGPGARGWRTDTQYFGPGTRLTVL.

This clonotype appeared a few times. The chain combines TRBV6-5 with TRBJ1-6; 9 bases line up with TRBD1. Losses at the gene ends were 3 bases for V and 9 bases for J; bases not matched to a gene: 12. Germline values: CDR1 MNHEY, CDR2 SVGAGI. The CDR3 loop spans 17 amino acids. The chain's CDR3 is CASSYTTTTGGGSPLHF. The CDR3 nucleotides read TGTGCCAGCAGTTATACGACAACTACAGGGGGCGGTTCACCCCTCCACTTT.

Ten or more counts support this clonotype. The gene calls are TRBV28 and TRBJ1-1; TRBD1 matches 8 bases. The V segment lost 10 bases and the J segment 7 bases; nucleotides outside the gene matches: 8. This CDR3 spans 12 amino acids. Germline V CDR1 and CDR2: MDHEN, SYDVKM. The CDR3 sequence is CATQGAADEAFF. The CDR3 DNA reads TGTGCCACCCAGGGGGCGGCCGATGAAGCTTTCTTT. The full variable domain, in which reference TRBV28 and TRBJ1-1 provide the parts outside the CDR3, is DVKVTQSSRYLVKRTGEKVFLECVQDMDHENMFWYRQDPGLGLRLIYFSYDVKMKEKGDIPEGYSVSREKKERFSLILESASTNQTSMYLCATQGAADEAFFGQGTRLTVV.